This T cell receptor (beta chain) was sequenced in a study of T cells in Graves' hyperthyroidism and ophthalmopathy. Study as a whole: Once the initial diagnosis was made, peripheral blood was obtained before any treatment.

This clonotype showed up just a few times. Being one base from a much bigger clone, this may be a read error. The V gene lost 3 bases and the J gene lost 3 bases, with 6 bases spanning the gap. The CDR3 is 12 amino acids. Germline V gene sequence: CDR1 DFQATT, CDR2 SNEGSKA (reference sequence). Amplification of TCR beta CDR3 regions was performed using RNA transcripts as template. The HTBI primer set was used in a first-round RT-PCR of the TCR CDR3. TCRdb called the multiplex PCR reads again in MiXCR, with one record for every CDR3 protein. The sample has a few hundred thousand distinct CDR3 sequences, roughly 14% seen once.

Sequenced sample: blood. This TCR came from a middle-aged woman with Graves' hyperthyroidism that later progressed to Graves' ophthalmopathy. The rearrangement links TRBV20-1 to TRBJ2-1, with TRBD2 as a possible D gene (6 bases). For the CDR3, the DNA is TGCAGTGCTAGCGGGGGCTACAATGAGCAGTTCTTC. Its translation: CSASGGYNEQFF.